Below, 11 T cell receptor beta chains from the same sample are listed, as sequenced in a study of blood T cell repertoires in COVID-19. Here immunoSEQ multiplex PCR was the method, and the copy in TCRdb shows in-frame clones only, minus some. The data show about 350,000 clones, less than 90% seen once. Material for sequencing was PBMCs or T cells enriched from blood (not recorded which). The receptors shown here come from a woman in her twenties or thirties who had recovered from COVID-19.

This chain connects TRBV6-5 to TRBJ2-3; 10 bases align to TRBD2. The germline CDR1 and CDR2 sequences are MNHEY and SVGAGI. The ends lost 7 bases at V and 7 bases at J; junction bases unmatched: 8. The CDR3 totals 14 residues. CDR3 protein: CASKREGGLYTQYF. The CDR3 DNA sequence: TGTGCCAGCAAGCGGGAGGGGGGTTTATATACGCAGTATTTT.

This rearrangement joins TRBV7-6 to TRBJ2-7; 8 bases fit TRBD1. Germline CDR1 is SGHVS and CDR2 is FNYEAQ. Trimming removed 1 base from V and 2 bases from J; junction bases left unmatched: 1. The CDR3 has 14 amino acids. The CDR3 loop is CASSLEQGAYEQYF. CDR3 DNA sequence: TGTGCCAGCAGCTTAGAACAGGGGGCCTACGAGCAGTACTTC.

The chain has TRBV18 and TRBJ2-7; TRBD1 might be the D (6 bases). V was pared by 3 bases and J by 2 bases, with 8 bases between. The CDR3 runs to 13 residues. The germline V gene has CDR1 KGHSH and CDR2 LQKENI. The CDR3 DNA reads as TGTGCCAGCTCACCGGGACAACCCTACGAGCAGTACTTC. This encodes CASSPGQPYEQYF.

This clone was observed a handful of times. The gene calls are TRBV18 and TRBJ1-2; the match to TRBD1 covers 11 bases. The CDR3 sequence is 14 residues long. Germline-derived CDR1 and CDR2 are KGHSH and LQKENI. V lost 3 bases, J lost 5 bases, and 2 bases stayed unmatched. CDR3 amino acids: CASSPGQGEYGYTF. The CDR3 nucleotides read TGTGCCAGCTCACCGGGACAGGGGGAGTATGGCTACACCTTC.

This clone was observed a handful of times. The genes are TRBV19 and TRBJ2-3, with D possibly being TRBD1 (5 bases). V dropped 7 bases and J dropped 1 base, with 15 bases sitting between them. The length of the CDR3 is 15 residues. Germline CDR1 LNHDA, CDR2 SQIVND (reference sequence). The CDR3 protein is CASKGIDSRTDTQYF. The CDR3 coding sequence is TGTGCCAGTAAGGGGATCGACTCACGCACAGATACGCAGTATTTT.

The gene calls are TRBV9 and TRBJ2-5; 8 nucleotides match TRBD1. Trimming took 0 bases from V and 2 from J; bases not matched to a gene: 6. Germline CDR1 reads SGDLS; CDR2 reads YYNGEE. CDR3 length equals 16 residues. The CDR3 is CASSVGMTGAQETQYF. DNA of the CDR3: TGTGCCAGCAGCGTAGGAATGACAGGGGCTCAAGAGACCCAGTACTTC.

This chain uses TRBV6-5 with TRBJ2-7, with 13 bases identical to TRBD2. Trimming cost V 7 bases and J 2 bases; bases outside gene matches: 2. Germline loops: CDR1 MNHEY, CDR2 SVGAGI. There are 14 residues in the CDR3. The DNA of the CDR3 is TGTGCCAGCAACGGACTAGCGGGGGCCTACGAGCAGTACTTC. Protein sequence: CASNGLAGAYEQYF.

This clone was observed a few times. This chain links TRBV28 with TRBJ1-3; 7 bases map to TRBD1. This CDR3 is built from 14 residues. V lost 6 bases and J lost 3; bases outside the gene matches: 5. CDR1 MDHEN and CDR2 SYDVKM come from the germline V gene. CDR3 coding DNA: TGTGCCAGCAGCCCCACAGGGGTTGGAAACACCATATATTTT. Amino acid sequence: CASSPTGVGNTIYF.

CDR3 sequence (DNA): TGCGCCAGCAGCCAGGCTGACAAGCAGTTCTTC. Its translation is CASSQADKQFF. The chain carries TRBV4-1 and TRBJ2-1, with D uncertain. The CDR3 extends over 11 amino acids. Germline-derived CDR1 and CDR2 are MGHRA and YSYEKL. V dropped 3 bases and J dropped 11 bases, with 8 bases sitting between them.

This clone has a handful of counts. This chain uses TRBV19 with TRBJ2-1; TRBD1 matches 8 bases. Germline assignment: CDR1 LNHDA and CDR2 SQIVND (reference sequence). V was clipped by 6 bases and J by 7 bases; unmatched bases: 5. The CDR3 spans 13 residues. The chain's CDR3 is CASSGQGANEQFF. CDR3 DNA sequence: TGTGCCAGTAGCGGACAGGGAGCGAATGAGCAGTTCTTC.

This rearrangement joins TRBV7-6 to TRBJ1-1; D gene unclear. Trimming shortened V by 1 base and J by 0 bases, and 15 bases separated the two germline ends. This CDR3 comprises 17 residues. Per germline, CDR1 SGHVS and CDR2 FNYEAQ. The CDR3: CASSLGTGDPMNTEAFF. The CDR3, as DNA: TGTGCCAGCAGCTTAGGGACGGGAGATCCGATGAACACTGAAGCTTTCTTT.